This T cell receptor beta chain originates from a study of PD-1 blockade in classical Hodgkin lymphoma. Study conclusions and caveats: Healthy donors were reported to have higher baseline TCR diversity than newly diagnosed patients.

Time point defined: newly diagnosed, previously untreated cHL patient sample. Investigators obtained CD8+ T cells from thawed PBMCs by magnetic negative selection. This clone was recorded once. As yet, its antigen is unknown. Here immunoSEQ multiplex PCR was the method, and the copy in TCRdb shows in-frame clones only, minus some. Here the sample spans some 9,000 clones, more than 90% being singletons. The CDR3 runs 14 residues. Trimming pared 3 bases from V and 0 bases from J, leaving 8 bases between. Looked up from germline, CDR1 is MGHRA and CDR2 is YSYEKL. The sequencing input was CD8+ T cells from blood. The receptor was derived from a human donor with classical Hodgkin lymphoma. The rearrangement joins TRBV4-1 to TRBJ1-1; D gene unclear. CDR3 region: CASSHADVNTEAFF. The CDR3 DNA sequence: TGCGCCAGCAGCCATGCGGATGTGAACACTGAAGCTTTCTTT.